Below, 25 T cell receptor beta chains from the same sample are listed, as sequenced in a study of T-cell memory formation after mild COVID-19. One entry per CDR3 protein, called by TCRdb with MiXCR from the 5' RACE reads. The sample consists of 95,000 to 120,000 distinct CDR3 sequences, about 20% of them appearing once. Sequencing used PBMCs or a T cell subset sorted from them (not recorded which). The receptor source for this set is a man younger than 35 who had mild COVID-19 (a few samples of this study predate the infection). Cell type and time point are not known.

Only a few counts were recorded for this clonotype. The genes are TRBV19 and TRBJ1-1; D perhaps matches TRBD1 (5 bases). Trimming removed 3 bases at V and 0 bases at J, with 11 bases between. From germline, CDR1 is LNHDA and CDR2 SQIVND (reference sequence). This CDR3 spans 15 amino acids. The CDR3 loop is CASSIPGAMNTEAFF. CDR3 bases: TGTGCCAGTAGTATCCCCGGGGCGATGAACACTGAAGCTTTCTTT.

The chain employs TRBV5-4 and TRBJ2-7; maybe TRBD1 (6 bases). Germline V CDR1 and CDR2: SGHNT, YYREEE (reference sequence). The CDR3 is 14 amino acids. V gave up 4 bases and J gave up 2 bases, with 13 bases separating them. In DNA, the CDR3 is TGTGCCAGCAGCACGACAGGAGGAACCTACGAGCAGTACGTC. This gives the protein CASSTTGGTYEQYV.

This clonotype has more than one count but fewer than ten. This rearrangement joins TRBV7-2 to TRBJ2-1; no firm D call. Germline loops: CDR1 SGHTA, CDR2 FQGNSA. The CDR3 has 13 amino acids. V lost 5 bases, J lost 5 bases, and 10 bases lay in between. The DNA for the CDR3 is TGTGCCAGCAGCCCCCCGCCGGACAATGAGCAGTTCTTC. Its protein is CASSPPPDNEQFF.

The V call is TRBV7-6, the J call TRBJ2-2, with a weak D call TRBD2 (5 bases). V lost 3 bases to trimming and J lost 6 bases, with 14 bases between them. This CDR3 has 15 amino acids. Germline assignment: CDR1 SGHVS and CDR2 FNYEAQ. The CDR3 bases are TGTGCCAGCAGCTTTGCGGGTCAAGTCGCCGGGGAGCTGTTTTTT. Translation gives CASSFAGQVAGELFF.

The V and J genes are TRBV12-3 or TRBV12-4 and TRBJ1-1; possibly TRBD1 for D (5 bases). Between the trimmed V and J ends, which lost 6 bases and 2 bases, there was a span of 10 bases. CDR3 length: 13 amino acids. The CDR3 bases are TGTGCCAGCAGCCAGGGTTTCAACACTGAAGCTTTCTTT. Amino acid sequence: CASSQGFNTEAFF.

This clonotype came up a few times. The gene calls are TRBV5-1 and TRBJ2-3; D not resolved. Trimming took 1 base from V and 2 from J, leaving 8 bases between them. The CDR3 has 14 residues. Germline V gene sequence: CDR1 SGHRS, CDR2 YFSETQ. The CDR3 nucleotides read TGCGCCAGCAGCTTGATGGTGTTCACAGATACGCAGTATTTT. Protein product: CASSLMVFTDTQYF.

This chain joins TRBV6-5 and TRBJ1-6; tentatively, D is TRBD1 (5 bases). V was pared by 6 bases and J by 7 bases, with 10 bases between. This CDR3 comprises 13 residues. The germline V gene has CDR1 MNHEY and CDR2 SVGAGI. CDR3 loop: CASRAGWNSPLHF. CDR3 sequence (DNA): TGTGCCAGCAGAGCAGGGTGGAATTCACCCCTCCACTTT.

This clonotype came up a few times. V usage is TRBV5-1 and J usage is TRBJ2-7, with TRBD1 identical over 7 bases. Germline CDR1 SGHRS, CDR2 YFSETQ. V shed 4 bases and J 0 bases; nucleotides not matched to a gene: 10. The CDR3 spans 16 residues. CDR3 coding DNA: TGCGCCAGCAGCAGGCCCCCTAACAGGGGCTCCTACGAGCAGTACTTC. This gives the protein CASSRPPNRGSYEQYF. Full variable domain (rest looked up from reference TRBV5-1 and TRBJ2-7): KAGVTQTPRYLIKTRGQQVTLSCSPISGHRSVSWYQQTPGQGLQFLFEYFSETQRNKGNFPGRFSGRQFSNSRSEMNVSTLELGDSALYLCASSRPPNRGSYEQYFGPGTRLTVT.

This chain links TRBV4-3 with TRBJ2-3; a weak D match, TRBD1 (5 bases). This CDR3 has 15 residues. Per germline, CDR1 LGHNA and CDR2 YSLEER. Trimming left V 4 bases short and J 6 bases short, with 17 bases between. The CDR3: CASSPGRAAGDTQYF. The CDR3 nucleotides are TGCGCCAGCAGCCCCGGGCGTGCCGCAGGGGATACGCAGTATTTT.

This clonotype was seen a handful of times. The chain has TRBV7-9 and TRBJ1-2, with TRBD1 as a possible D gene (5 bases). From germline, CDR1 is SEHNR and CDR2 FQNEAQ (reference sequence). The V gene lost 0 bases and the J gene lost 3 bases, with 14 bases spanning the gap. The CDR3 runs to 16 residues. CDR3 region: CASSLAPRAPDYGYTF. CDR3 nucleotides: TGTGCCAGCAGCTTAGCGCCCAGGGCCCCGGACTATGGCTACACCTTC.

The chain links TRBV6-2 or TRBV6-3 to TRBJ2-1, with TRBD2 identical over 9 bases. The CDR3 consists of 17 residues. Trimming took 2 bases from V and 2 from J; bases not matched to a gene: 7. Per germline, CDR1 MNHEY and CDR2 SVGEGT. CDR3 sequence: CASSYPRRGGTYNEQFF. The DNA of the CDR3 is TGTGCCAGCAGTTACCCACGGCGGGGGGGAACCTACAATGAGCAGTTCTTC.

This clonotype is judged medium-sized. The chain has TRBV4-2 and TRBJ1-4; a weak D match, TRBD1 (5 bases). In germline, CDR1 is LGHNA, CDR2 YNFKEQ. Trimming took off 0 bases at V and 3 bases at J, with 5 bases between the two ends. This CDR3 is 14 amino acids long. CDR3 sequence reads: CASSQETANEKLFF. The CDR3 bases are TGTGCCAGCAGCCAAGAGACAGCTAATGAAAAACTGTTTTTT.

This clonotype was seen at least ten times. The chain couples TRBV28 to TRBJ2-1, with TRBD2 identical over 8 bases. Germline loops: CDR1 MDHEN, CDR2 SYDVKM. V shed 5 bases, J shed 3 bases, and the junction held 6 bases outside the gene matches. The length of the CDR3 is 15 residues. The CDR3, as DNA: TGTGCCAGCAGTCCCCGGGAGGGTATCTACAATGAGCAGTTCTTC. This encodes CASSPREGIYNEQFF.

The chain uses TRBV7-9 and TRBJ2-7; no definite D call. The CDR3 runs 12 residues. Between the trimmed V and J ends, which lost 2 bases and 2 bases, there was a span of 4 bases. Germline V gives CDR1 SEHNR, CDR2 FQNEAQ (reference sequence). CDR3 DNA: TGTGCCAGCAGCTTAAATCCCTACGAGCAGTACGTC. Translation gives CASSLNPYEQYV.

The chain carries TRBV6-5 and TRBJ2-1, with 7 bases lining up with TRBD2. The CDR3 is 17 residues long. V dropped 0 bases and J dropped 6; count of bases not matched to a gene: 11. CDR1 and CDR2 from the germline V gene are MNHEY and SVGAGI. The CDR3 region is CASSYSHSSGVPNEQFF. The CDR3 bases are TGTGCCAGCAGTTACTCACACTCTAGCGGTGTCCCCAATGAGCAGTTCTTC.

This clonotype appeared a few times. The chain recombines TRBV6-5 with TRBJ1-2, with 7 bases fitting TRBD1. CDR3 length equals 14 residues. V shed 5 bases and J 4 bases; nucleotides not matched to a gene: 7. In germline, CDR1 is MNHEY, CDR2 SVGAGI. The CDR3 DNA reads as TGTGCCAGCAGTCGGACAGGAGACCGCTATGGCTACACCTTC. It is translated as CASSRTGDRYGYTF.

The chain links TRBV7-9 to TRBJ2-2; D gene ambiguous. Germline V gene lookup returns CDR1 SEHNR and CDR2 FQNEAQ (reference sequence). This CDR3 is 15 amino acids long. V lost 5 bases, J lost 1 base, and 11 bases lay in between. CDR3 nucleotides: TGTGCCAGCAGCAAAAGGTCTGAGAACACCGGGGAGCTGTTTTTT. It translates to CASSKRSENTGELFF.

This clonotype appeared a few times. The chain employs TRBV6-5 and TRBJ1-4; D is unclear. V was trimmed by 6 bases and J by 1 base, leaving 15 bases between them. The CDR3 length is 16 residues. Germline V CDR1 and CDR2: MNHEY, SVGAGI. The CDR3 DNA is TGTGCCAGCAGCCCTACTCTGGGAAGAACTAATGAAAAACTGTTTTTT. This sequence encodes CASSPTLGRTNEKLFF.

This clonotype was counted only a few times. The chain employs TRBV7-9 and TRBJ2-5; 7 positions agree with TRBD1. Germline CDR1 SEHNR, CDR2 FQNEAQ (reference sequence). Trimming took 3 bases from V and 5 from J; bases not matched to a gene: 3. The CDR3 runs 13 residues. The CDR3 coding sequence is TGTGCCAGCAGCTTGACAGGGTCGGAGACCCAGTACTTC. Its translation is CASSLTGSETQYF.

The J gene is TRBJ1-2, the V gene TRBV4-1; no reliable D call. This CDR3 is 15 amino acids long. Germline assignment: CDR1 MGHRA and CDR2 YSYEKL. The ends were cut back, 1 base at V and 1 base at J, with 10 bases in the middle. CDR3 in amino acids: CASSQVEVFNYGYTF. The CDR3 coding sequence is TGCGCCAGCAGCCAAGTCGAGGTATTTAACTATGGCTACACCTTC.

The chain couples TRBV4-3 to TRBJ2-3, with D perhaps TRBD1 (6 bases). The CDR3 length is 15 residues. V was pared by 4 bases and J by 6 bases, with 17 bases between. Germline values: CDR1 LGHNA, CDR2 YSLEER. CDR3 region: CASSLFRGTKDTQYF. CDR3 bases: TGCGCCAGCAGCCTATTTCGTGGGACAAAGGATACGCAGTATTTT.

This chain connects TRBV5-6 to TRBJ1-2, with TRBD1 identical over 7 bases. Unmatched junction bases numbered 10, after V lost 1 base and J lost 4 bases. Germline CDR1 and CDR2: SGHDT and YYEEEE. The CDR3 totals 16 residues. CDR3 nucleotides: TGTGCCAGCAGCTTGATGGACAGGACCCACCTCTATGGCTACACCTTC. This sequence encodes CASSLMDRTHLYGYTF.

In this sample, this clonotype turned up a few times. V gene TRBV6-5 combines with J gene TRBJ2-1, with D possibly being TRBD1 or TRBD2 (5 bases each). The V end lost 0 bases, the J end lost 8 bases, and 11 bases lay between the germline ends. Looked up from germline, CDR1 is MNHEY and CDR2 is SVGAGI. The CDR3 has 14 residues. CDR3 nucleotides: TGTGCCAGCAGTTACTCTAGCCTGGGGGATGAGCAGTTCTTC. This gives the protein CASSYSSLGDEQFF.

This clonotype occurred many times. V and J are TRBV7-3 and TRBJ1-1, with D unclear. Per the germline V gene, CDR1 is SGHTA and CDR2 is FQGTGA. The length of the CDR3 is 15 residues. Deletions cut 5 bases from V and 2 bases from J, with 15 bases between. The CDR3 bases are TGTGCCAGCAGCCACAGTGGCGGCCTTAACACTGAAGCTTTCTTT. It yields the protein CASSHSGGLNTEAFF.

The CDR3 sequence is CASRPDPGYGYTF. The CDR3 nucleotides are TGTGCCAGCAGACCCGATCCAGGCTATGGCTACACCTTC. The chain links TRBV27 to TRBJ1-2; D uncertain. Germline CDR1 and CDR2: MNHEY and SMNVEV (reference sequence). The CDR3 totals 13 residues. The V and J ends lost 6 bases and 4 bases respectively, with 12 bases between them.